This T cell receptor beta chain was recorded in a study of blood T cells in healthy people across ages. Findings and caveats of the study: TCR beta diversity per million T cells fell roughly linearly with age.

About this clonotype itself: The target antigen is unknown. A read error may explain this, as a much larger clone is one base away.

Unmatched junction bases numbered 7, after V lost 2 bases and J lost 8 bases. The length of the CDR3 is 14 residues. Germline CDR1 and CDR2: SNHLY and FYNNEI. A second roughly 6 to 12 cycle PCR used barcoded and J-beta primers. No fewer than 3 million CDR3-containing paired-end reads came from each sample. MiXCR, applied by TCRdb to the 5' RACE reads, yields one record per CDR3 protein. The sample shows roughly 500,000 distinct CDR3 sequences, less than 25% of them seen only once. These data were also filed under a second study, of T cells of mothers and their children. That investigation notes: The output of TCR recombination is shaped by thymic selection similarly in related and unrelated pairs. The authors found no persistent microchimeric T cell clones.

This sequence joins TRBV2 and TRBJ2-7, with TRBD2 identical over 9 bases. This TCR was sampled from a boy aged 5-17 years in good health. Material for sequencing was blood. CDR3 sequence (DNA): TGTGCCAGCAGTGAAATAGCGGGGGACGACAAGCAGTACTTC. Its protein product is CASSEIAGDDKQYF.